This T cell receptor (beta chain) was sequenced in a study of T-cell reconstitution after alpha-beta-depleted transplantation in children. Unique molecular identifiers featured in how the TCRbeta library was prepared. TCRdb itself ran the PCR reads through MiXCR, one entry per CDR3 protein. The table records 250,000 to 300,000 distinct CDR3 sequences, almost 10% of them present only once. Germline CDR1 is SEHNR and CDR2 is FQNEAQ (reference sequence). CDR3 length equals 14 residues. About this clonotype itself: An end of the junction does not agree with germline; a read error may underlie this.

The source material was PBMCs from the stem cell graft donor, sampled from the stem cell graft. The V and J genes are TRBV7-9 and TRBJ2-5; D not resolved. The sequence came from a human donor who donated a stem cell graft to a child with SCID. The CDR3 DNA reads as TGTGCCAGCGGCTTATCTGCAGAGCAAGAGACCCAGTACTTC. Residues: CASGLSAEQETQYF.